Listed below are T cell receptor beta chains from one sample, sequenced in a study of CD8+CD57+ T cells in acquired aplastic anemia. TCRdb reanalysed the reads using MiXCR and keeps one entry per CDR3 protein. The data hold some 200,000 distinct CDR3 sequences, with about half observed a single time. The sequenced sample was sorted CD4+, CD8+, or CD8+CD57+ T cells (not recorded which) from PBMCs. The receptors stem from a human donor with aplastic anemia. Both conserved end residues are part of each CDR3. Fields, in order: clone size, D gene, V gene, J gene, CDR3 protein, CDR3 DNA. D genes are given only for firm matches. Not all rows give a size; the values are once, few, many and, for expanded clones, a class.

NA,NA,TRBV11-2,TRBJ2-3,CASSFTRIGHTQYF,TGTGCCAGCAGCTTTACACGAATCGGGCATACGCAGTATTTT
few,NA,TRBV19,TRBJ1-2,CASRTRNYGYTF,TGTGCCAGTAGGACGAGGAACTATGGCTACACCTTC
NA,NA,TRBV11-1,TRBJ1-3,CASSLARTGNTIYF,TGTGCCAGCAGCTTAGCTCGGACAGGAAACACCATATATTTT
many,NA,TRBV6-5,TRBJ2-2,CASSYSDRPRNTGELFF,TGTGCCAGCAGTTACTCGGACAGACCGAGGAACACCGGGGAGCTGTTTTTT
few,NA,TRBV19,TRBJ2-7,CASRQAGTTKYEQYF,TGTGCCAGTAGACAGGCAGGGACAACTAAATACGAGCAGTACTTC
few,TRBD1,TRBV5-6,TRBJ1-1,CASSLGPGGGKTEAFF,TGTGCCAGCAGCTTGGGACCAGGGGGGGGAAAAACTGAAGCTTTCTTT
NA,TRBD1,TRBV25-1,TRBJ2-7,CAWSAGDRGLEQYF,TGTGCCTGGAGTGCCGGGGACAGGGGGCTCGAGCAGTACTTC
many,TRBD1,TRBV20-1,TRBJ1-4,CSARTGASEKLFF,TGCAGTGCTAGGACAGGGGCGTCTGAAAAACTGTTTTTT
NA,NA,TRBV12-3/TRBV12-4,TRBJ1-1,CASSSTDIHTEAFF,TGTGCCAGCAGTTCAACGGACATTCACACTGAAGCTTTCTTT
many,NA,TRBV25-1,TRBJ1-1,CASSDPTGRRTEAFF,TGTGCCAGCAGTGACCCTACAGGGAGGAGGACTGAAGCTTTCTTT
many,NA,TRBV5-1,TRBJ1-1,CASSLTHEIGTEAFF,TGCGCCAGCAGCCTAACACATGAGATAGGGACTGAAGCTTTCTTT
NA,NA,TRBV2,TRBJ2-3,CASSAGAGHTDTQYF,TGTGCCAGCAGCGCAGGGGCAGGGCACACAGATACGCAGTATTTT
NA,NA,TRBV7-9,TRBJ2-2,CASSHGGRRGELFF,TGTGCCAGCAGCCATGGGGGTAGAAGAGGCGAGCTGTTTTTT
NA,TRBD2,TRBV7-9,TRBJ2-5,CASSARGGRETQYF,TGTGCCAGCAGCGCTCGGGGGGGCCGGGAGACCCAGTACTTC
NA,NA,TRBV9,TRBJ1-1,CASSVNPGTMNTEAFF,TGTGCCAGCAGCGTAAATCCAGGGACGATGAACACTGAAGCTTTCTTT
many,NA,TRBV11-2,TRBJ1-2,CASSRDKGYGYTF,TGTGCCAGCAGTCGGGACAAGGGCTATGGCTACACCTTC
NA,TRBD1,TRBV7-2,TRBJ2-6,CASSLGQIFSGANVLTF,TGTGCCAGCAGCCTGGGACAGATTTTCTCTGGGGCCAACGTCCTGACTTTC
NA,NA,TRBV20-1,TRBJ2-1,CSAPDWDNEQFF,TGCAGTGCCCCCGACTGGGACAATGAGCAGTTCTTC
NA,NA,TRBV10-3,TRBJ1-1,CASSYGYEAFF,TGTGCCAGCAGTTACGGCTACGAAGCTTTCTTT
NA,NA,TRBV24-1,TRBJ2-3,CATSDDFRGTQYF,TGTGCCACCAGTGATGACTTCCGAGGCACGCAGTATTTT
few,NA,TRBV6-1,TRBJ1-2,CASRGSLADGYTF,TGTGCCAGCAGAGGCAGTTTGGCCGATGGCTACACCTTC
few,NA,TRBV28,TRBJ1-5,CAGGGSGQPQHF,TGTGCCGGAGGGGGGTCAGGACAGCCCCAGCATTTT
NA,NA,TRBV10-2,TRBJ2-7,CASSQEGWTTLSYEQYF,TGCGCCAGCAGCCAAGAAGGCTGGACTACCCTCTCCTACGAGCAGTACTTC
few,TRBD1,TRBV5-1,TRBJ2-7,CASSQYGTESYEQYF,TGCGCCAGCAGCCAGTACGGGACAGAATCCTACGAGCAGTACTTC
many,NA,TRBV5-5,TRBJ1-1,CASSLRSGGTEAFF,TGTGCCAGCAGCTTGCGGAGCGGAGGCACTGAAGCTTTCTTT
many,TRBD1,TRBV12-3/TRBV12-4,TRBJ1-6,CASRWDSGNSPLHF,TGTGCCAGCAGGTGGGACAGCGGAAATTCACCCCTCCACTTT
many,NA,TRBV28,TRBJ1-2,CASTDRSYGYTF,TGTGCCAGTACCGACAGGAGCTATGGCTACACCTTC
NA,TRBD2,TRBV20-1,TRBJ2-7,CSASVGLAGGPSEQYF,TGCAGTGCTAGCGTGGGACTAGCGGGAGGGCCATCCGAGCAGTACTTC
NA,TRBD1,TRBV14,TRBJ1-6,CASSRLTGGLLHF,TGTGCCAGCAGCCGACTTACAGGGGGCCTCCTCCACTTT
many,NA,TRBV10-3,TRBJ2-7,CAISPRGGSGYEQYF,TGTGCCATCAGCCCGAGGGGGGGGTCCGGCTACGAGCAGTACTTC
NA,NA,TRBV29-1,TRBJ1-1,CSVEEIQTGRDTEAFF,TGCAGCGTTGAAGAAATTCAGACCGGGCGGGACACTGAAGCTTTCTTT